These 27 T cell receptor beta chains originate from one sample sequenced in a study of long-term antiretroviral therapy in people with HIV. The assay, immunoSEQ v3.0, was run at survey level. Some clones are missing from TCRdb's copy, which holds only in-frame ones; the method was immunoSEQ multiplex PCR. The table has tens of thousands of clones, roughly four fifths seen once. The material was unsorted PBMCs, obtained 0.3 years after starting antiretroviral therapy. Receptor source: a man between 18 and 35 years old with HIV.

V usage is TRBV6-5 and J usage is TRBJ2-7; 9 bases align to TRBD1. The germline gives CDR1 MNHEY, CDR2 SVGAGI. Losses at the gene ends were 6 bases for V and 1 base for J; bases not matched to a gene: 4. This CDR3 comprises 14 residues. CDR3 loop: CASSRQGGSYEQYF. The CDR3 DNA reads as TGTGCCAGCAGCCGACAGGGGGGATCCTACGAGCAGTACTTC.

This clone was detected once. The chain carries TRBV28 and TRBJ2-7, with TRBD1 identical over 10 bases. The CDR3 spans 14 residues. Germline V gene data show CDR1 as MDHEN and CDR2 as SYDVKM. V dropped 5 bases and J dropped 6; count of bases not matched to a gene: 7. As DNA, the CDR3 is TGTGCCAGCAGTCCATGGGACAGGGGTTCCGAGCAGTACTTC. As protein: CASSPWDRGSEQYF.

This rearrangement joins TRBV5-4 to TRBJ2-5; TRBD2 might be the D (5 bases). The V end was cut by 3 bases, the J end by 12 bases, with 12 bases between. The CDR3 contains 11 residues. Germline V gene sequence: CDR1 SGHNT, CDR2 YYREEE (reference sequence). The CDR3 sequence is CASSSHGNEYF. DNA for the CDR3: TGTGCCAGCAGCTCCCACGGGAATGAGTACTTC.

The CDR3 loop is CASNLGGTTEKLFF. The CDR3, as DNA: TGTGCCAGCAACCTCGGGGGGACAACTGAAAAACTGTTTTTT. The chain uses TRBV9 and TRBJ1-4, with a weak D call TRBD1 (6 bases). CDR1 is SGDLS, CDR2 YYNGEE, per germline. This CDR3 comprises 14 residues. The ends were cut back, 6 bases at V and 7 bases at J, with 16 bases in the middle.

The gene calls are TRBV5-4 and TRBJ2-3; D is unclear. The V gene's germline CDR1 is SGHNT and CDR2 YYREEE (reference sequence). The CDR3 sequence is 14 residues long. With 0 bases removed from V and 3 bases from J, the gap between germline ends came to 8 bases. The CDR3 DNA sequence: TGTGCCAGCAGCTTGGGACAAACTACAGATACGCAGTATTTT. Protein sequence: CASSLGQTTDTQYF. Filled out from reference TRBV5-4 and TRBJ2-3, the complete variable domain reads ETGVTQSPTHLIKTRGQQVTLRCSSQSGHNTVSWYQQALGQGPQFIFQYYREEENGRGNFPPRFSGLQFPNYSSELNVNALELDDSALYLCASSLGQTTDTQYFGPGTRLTVL.

The V call is TRBV19, the J call TRBJ1-4; D not resolved. The CDR3 sequence is 14 residues long. Per the germline V gene, CDR1 is LNHDA and CDR2 is SQIVND (reference sequence). The V end was cut by 4 bases, the J end by 8 bases, with 14 bases between. The CDR3 DNA is TGTGCCAGTAGTACCTCCAGACGGATCGAAAAACTGTTTTTT. It encodes CASSTSRRIEKLFF.

The chain employs TRBV19 and TRBJ1-5; D possibly corresponds to TRBD1 (6 bases). V lost 5 bases, J lost 3 bases, and 11 bases lay in between. CDR3 length: 14 residues. The V gene's germline CDR1 is LNHDA and CDR2 SQIVND (reference sequence). This chain's CDR3 is CASSAWTANQPQHF. CDR3 coding DNA: TGTGCCAGTAGTGCCTGGACAGCCAATCAGCCCCAGCATTTT.

V gene TRBV19 combines with J gene TRBJ2-5; 11 bases are shared with TRBD2. The CDR3 contains 14 residues. V was pared by 6 bases and J by 10 bases, with 10 bases of the junction left unmatched. CDR1 is LNHDA, CDR2 SQIVND, per germline (reference sequence). The chain's CDR3 is CASRTSGGSRDQYF. DNA for the CDR3: TGTGCCAGTAGAACTAGCGGGGGATCTCGGGACCAGTACTTC.

V and J are TRBV5-4 and TRBJ2-1; D call uncertain. The V gene lost 4 bases and the J gene lost 6 bases, with 5 bases spanning the gap. The CDR3 is 11 residues long. Germline V gives CDR1 SGHNT, CDR2 YYREEE (reference sequence). The chain's CDR3 is CASSRRNEQFF. In nucleotides, the CDR3 is TGTGCCAGCAGCCGTCGCAATGAGCAGTTCTTC.

This clone was observed a few times. The chain uses TRBV27 and TRBJ1-2; a weak D match, TRBD1 (5 bases). This CDR3 comprises 13 residues. V lost 2 bases to trimming and J lost 4 bases, with 8 bases between them. Germline V gene sequence: CDR1 MNHEY, CDR2 SMNVEV (reference sequence). This CDR3 reads CASSLQGGYGYTF. In nucleotides, the CDR3 is TGTGCCAGCAGTTTACAGGGAGGCTATGGCTACACCTTC.

The V and J genes are TRBV9 and TRBJ2-1; TRBD1 is a possible D gene (5 bases). V was cut by 0 bases and J by 3 bases, with 13 bases left in between. Germline-derived CDR1 and CDR2 are SGDLS and YYNGEE. The CDR3 spans 16 residues. Here the CDR3 reads CASSVALRADYNEQFF. The CDR3 nucleotides read TGTGCCAGCAGCGTAGCTCTCAGGGCGGACTACAATGAGCAGTTCTTC. Full variable domain (rest looked up from reference TRBV9 and TRBJ2-1): DSGVTQTPKHLITATGQRVTLRCSPRSGDLSVYWYQQSLDQGLQFLIQYYNGEERAKGNILERFSAQQFPDLHSELNLSSLELGDSALYFCASSVALRADYNEQFFGPGTRLTVL.

This clone was detected only a few times. Other DNA sequences within the sample encode an identical CDR3. The chain recombines TRBV4-1 with TRBJ1-1, with D unresolved. The CDR3 loop spans 15 amino acids. V was shortened by 1 base and J by 1 base, with 10 bases between the two germline ends. From germline, CDR1 is MGHRA and CDR2 YSYEKL. The CDR3 DNA reads as TGCGCCAGCAGCCAAGGGGGTCCGGCGAACACTGAAGCTTTCTTT. Translated: CASSQGGPANTEAFF.

This chain joins TRBV10-3 and TRBJ2-5, with 12 bases identical to TRBD2. J was trimmed by 4 bases and V by 6 bases; bases with no gene match: 0. CDR1 is ENHRY and CDR2 is SYGVKD in the germline V gene. The CDR3 sequence is 13 residues long. The CDR3 bases are TGTGCCATCAGGGGACTAGCGGGAGAGACCCAGTACTTC. Protein product: CAIRGLAGETQYF.

This chain links TRBV5-1 with TRBJ2-1; TRBD2 matches 14 bases. CDR1 is SGHRS and CDR2 is YFSETQ in the germline V gene. This CDR3 contains 16 residues. J was trimmed by 3 bases and V by 5 bases; bases with no gene match: 4. CDR3 DNA: TGCGCCAGCAGACGACTAGCGGGGGGGATCTACAATGAGCAGTTCTTC. It codes for CASRRLAGGIYNEQFF.

The V gene is TRBV4-1, the J gene TRBJ2-2; weak D call: TRBD1 (6 bases). CDR3 length: 14 amino acids. CDR1 and CDR2 from the germline V gene are MGHRA and YSYEKL. The V end was cut by 4 bases, the J end by 5 bases, with 11 bases between. The CDR3 sequence: CASSPKQGTGELFF. CDR3 nucleotides: TGCGCCAGCAGCCCGAAACAGGGAACCGGGGAGCTGTTTTTT.

The rearrangement links TRBV28 to TRBJ2-1; perhaps TRBD2 as D (5 bases). V lost 8 bases to trimming and J lost 2 bases, with 13 bases between them. Germline V lookup: CDR1 MDHEN, CDR2 SYDVKM. The CDR3 has 14 amino acids. CDR3 amino acids: CASSGTEPYNEQFF. The CDR3 region has the DNA TGTGCCAGCTCGGGAACGGAACCCTACAATGAGCAGTTCTTC.

The chain carries TRBV14 and TRBJ1-2, with 9 bases that match TRBD1. V lost 4 bases and J lost 4; bases outside the gene matches: 1. This CDR3 has 13 residues. Germline CDR1 is SGHDN and CDR2 is FVKESK. The CDR3, as DNA: TGTGCCAGCAGCCCGGGACAGGGCTATGGCTACACCTTC. It specifies CASSPGQGYGYTF.

DNA of the CDR3: TGTGCCAGCAGCTCCGGTCCCGGGACAGGGAAAGCTGAAGCTTTCTTT. It codes for CASSSGPGTGKAEAFF. The chain uses TRBV7-8 and TRBJ1-1; TRBD1 aligns across 9 bases. Trimming cost V 4 bases and J 6 bases; bases outside gene matches: 12. This CDR3 has 16 residues. Germline V gene data show CDR1 as SGHVS and CDR2 as FQNEAQ.

This chain joins TRBV27 and TRBJ2-1; D not resolved. The CDR3 contains 15 residues. The germline V gene encodes CDR1 MNHEY and CDR2 SMNVEV (reference sequence). Trimming cost V 5 bases and J 0 bases, with 11 bases left between them. CDR3 protein: CASSPHWSSYNEQFF. The DNA of the CDR3 is TGTGCCAGCAGTCCCCACTGGAGCTCCTACAATGAGCAGTTCTTC.

This chain uses TRBV6-5 with TRBJ1-2; TRBD1 agrees at 10 bases. Germline V gene lookup returns CDR1 MNHEY and CDR2 SVGAGI. The length of the CDR3 is 15 residues. The J segment lost 5 bases and the V segment lost 2 bases, leaving 5 bases of the junction unmatched. Written as DNA, the CDR3 is TGTGCCAGCAGTTACGCCCGGACAGGGGGATATGGCTACACCTTC. Translating gives CASSYARTGGYGYTF.

This clone was seen only a few times. The gene calls are TRBV7-6 and TRBJ2-3, with D unclear. V lost 1 base, J lost 4 bases, and 6 bases lay in between. There are 13 residues in the CDR3. The germline CDR1 and CDR2 sequences are SGHVS and FNYEAQ. The CDR3 sequence: CASSLDPPDTQYF. The CDR3 DNA reads TGTGCCAGCAGCTTAGACCCCCCAGATACGCAGTATTTT.

This chain joins TRBV7-9 and TRBJ1-1, with D possibly matching TRBD1 (6 bases). The CDR3 is made up of 14 amino acids. The V gene lost 5 bases and the J gene lost 6 bases, with 16 bases spanning the gap. Germline lookup yields CDR1 SEHNR and CDR2 FQNEAQ (reference sequence). In DNA, the CDR3 is TGTGCCAGCAGCACCCCACAGGGTATGGCTGAAGCTTTCTTT. This encodes CASSTPQGMAEAFF.

The V gene is TRBV5-5, the J gene TRBJ1-2; weak D call: TRBD1 (5 bases). The CDR3 consists of 15 residues. The germline V and J ends were trimmed by 3 bases and 6 bases, with 18 bases remaining between them. Germline loops: CDR1 SGHKS, CDR2 YYEKEE (reference sequence). CDR3 in amino acids: CASSSALPGGDGYTF. The CDR3 DNA reads TGTGCCAGCAGCTCCGCACTTCCGGGGGGAGATGGCTACACCTTC.

For the CDR3, the DNA is TGTGCCAGCAGCAAAACGGCAGGGACAGCGAACACTGAAGCTTTCTTT. Translating it yields CASSKTAGTANTEAFF. V usage is TRBV21-1 and J usage is TRBJ1-1; no check of the table's D call, TRBD1, against the DNA was made. TRBV21-1 represents a pseudogene. CDR3 length: 16 residues.

This chain connects TRBV4-1 to TRBJ2-7, with 8 bases that match TRBD2. The CDR3 is 15 amino acids. The junction had 5 bases not matched to a gene; V was cut back by 4 bases and J by 0 bases. Germline V gives CDR1 MGHRA, CDR2 YSYEKL. CDR3 in amino acids: CASSLQRGSSYEQYF. The CDR3 DNA reads as TGCGCCAGCAGCCTTCAGCGGGGGAGCTCCTACGAGCAGTACTTC.

V gene TRBV2 combines with J gene TRBJ2-5; D is unclear. Germline CDR1 and CDR2: SNHLY and FYNNEI. CDR3 length: 11 residues. V was cut by 7 bases and J by 3 bases, with 6 bases left in between. CDR3 sequence (DNA): TGTGCCAGCAAGGGTGAAGAGACCCAGTACTTC. Translating gives CASKGEETQYF.

The chain joins TRBV7-9 to TRBJ2-5; the match to TRBD2 covers 10 bases. The ends lost 4 bases at V and 4 bases at J; junction bases unmatched: 15. CDR1 and CDR2 (germline): SEHNR, FQNEAQ (reference sequence). This CDR3 is built from 18 residues. As DNA, the CDR3 is TGTGCCAGCAGCTCACCTCTGGTTAGCGGGGGGTTTCGAGAGACCCAGTACTTC. Translation gives CASSSPLVSGGFRETQYF.